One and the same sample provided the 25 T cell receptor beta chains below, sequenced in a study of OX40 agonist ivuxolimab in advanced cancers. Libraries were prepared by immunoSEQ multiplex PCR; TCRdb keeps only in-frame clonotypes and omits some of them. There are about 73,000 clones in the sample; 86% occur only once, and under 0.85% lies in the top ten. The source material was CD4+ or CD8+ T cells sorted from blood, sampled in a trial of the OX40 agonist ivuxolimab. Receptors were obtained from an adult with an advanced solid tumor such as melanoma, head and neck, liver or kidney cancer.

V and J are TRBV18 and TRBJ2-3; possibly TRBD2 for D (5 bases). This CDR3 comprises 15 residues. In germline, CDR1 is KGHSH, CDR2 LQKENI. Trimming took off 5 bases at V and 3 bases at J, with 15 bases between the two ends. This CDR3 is CASSSGPSGTDTQYF. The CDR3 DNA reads TGTGCCAGCTCATCAGGCCCCTCGGGGACAGATACGCAGTATTTT.

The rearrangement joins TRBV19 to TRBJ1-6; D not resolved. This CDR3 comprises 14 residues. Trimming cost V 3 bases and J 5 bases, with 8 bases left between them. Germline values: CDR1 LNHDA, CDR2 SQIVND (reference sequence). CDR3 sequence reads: CASSISLDNSPLHF. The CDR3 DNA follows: TGTGCCAGTAGTATCAGTCTGGATAATTCACCCCTCCACTTT.

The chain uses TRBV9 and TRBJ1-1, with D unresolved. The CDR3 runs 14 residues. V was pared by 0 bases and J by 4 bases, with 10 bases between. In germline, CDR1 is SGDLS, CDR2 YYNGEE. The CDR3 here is CASSVVGRSTEAFF. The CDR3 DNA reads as TGTGCCAGCAGCGTAGTAGGGAGAAGCACTGAAGCTTTCTTT.

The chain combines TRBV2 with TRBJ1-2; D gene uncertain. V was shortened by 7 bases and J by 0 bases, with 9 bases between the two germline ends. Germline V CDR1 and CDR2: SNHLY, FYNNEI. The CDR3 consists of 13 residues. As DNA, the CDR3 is TGTGCCAGCATGTCGGGGACTAACTATGGCTACACCTTC. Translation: CASMSGTNYGYTF.

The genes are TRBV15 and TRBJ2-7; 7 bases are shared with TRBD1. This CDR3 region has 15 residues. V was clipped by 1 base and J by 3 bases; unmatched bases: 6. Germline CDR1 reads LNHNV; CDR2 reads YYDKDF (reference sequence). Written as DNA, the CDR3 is TGTGCCACCAGCAGAGTTAAAGCAGGGGGCTACGAGCAGTACTTC. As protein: CATSRVKAGGYEQYF.

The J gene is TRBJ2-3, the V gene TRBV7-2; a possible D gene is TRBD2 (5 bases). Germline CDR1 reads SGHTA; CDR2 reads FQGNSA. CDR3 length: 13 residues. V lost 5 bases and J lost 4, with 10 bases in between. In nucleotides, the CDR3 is TGTGCCAGCAGCCAAGCGGAGCCAGATACGCAGTATTTT. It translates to CASSQAEPDTQYF.

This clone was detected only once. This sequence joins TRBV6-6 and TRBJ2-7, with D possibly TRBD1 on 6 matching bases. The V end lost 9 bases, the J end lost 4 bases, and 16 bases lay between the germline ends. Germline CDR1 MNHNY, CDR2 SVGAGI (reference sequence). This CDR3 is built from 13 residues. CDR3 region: CASTGTIGYEQYF. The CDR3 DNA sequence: TGTGCCAGTACAGGGACCATCGGTTACGAGCAGTACTTC.

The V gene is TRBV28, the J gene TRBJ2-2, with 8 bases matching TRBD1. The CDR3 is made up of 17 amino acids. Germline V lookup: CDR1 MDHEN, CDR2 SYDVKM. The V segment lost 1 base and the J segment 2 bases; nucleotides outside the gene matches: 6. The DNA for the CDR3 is TGTGCCAGCAGTTTATTTGGGGCAGGGGGCAACACCGGGGAGCTGTTTTTT. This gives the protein CASSLFGAGGNTGELFF.

CDR3 coding DNA: TGTGCCAGTAGTATTTGGACAACTAATGAAAAACTGTTTTTT. This sequence encodes CASSIWTTNEKLFF. This sequence joins TRBV19 and TRBJ1-4; D not certain. The CDR3 is 14 residues long. Trimming took off 3 bases at V and 0 bases at J, with 5 bases between the two ends. CDR1 LNHDA and CDR2 SQIVND come from the germline V gene (reference sequence).

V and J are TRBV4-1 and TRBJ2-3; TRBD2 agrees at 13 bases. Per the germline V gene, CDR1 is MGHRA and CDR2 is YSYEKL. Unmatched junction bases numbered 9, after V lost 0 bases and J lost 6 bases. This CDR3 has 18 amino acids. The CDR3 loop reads CASSQDQTSGRAFDTQYF. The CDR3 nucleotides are TGCGCCAGCAGCCAAGATCAAACTAGCGGGAGGGCCTTTGATACGCAGTATTTT.

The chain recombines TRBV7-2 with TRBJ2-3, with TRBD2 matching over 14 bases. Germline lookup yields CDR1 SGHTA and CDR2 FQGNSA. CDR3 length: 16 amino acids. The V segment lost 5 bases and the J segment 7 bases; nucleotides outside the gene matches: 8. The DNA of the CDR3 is TGTGCCAGCAGCCTTCGACTAGCGGGGGGGCTAAATACGCAGTATTTT. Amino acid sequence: CASSLRLAGGLNTQYF.

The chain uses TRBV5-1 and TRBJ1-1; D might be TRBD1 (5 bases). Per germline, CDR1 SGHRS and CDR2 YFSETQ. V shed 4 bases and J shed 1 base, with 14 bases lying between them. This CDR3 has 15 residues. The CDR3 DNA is TGCGCCAGCAGCCCCGGGGCGGCTTCGAACACTGAAGCTTTCTTT. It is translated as CASSPGAASNTEAFF. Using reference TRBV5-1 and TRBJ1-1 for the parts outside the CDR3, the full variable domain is KAGVTQTPRYLIKTRGQQVTLSCSPISGHRSVSWYQQTPGQGLQFLFEYFSETQRNKGNFPGRFSGRQFSNSRSEMNVSTLELGDSALYLCASSPGAASNTEAFFGQGTRLTVV.

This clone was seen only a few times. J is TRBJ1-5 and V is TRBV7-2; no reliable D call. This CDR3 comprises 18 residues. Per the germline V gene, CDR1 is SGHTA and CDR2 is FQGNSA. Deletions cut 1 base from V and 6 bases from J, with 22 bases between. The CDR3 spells CASSLDGGMTTRSQPQHF. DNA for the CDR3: TGTGCCAGCAGCTTAGATGGAGGGATGACGACCCGGAGTCAGCCCCAGCATTTT.

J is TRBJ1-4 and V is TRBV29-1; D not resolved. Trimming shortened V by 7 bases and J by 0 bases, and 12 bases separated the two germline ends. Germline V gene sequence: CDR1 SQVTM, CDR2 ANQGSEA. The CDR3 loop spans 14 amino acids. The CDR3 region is CSASDRATNEKLFF. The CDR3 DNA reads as TGCAGCGCATCCGATCGTGCAACTAATGAAAAACTGTTTTTT.

CDR3 amino acids: CASTPGGGTEAFF. CDR3 in DNA: TGTGCCAGCACTCCCGGCGGGGGCACTGAAGCTTTCTTT. The chain employs TRBV5-4 and TRBJ1-1; perhaps TRBD1 as D (5 bases). The germline V gene has CDR1 SGHNT and CDR2 YYREEE (reference sequence). Trimming left V 6 bases short and J 4 bases short, with 13 bases between. This CDR3 contains 13 residues.

The DNA of the CDR3 is TGTGCCAGCAGTGTCGACTTGTACAATGAGCAGTTCTTC. It codes for CASSVDLYNEQFF. The rearrangement links TRBV6-5 to TRBJ2-1; D gene ambiguous. This CDR3 region has 13 residues. Trimming left V 5 bases short and J 4 bases short, with 9 bases between. Germline values: CDR1 MNHEY, CDR2 SVGAGI.

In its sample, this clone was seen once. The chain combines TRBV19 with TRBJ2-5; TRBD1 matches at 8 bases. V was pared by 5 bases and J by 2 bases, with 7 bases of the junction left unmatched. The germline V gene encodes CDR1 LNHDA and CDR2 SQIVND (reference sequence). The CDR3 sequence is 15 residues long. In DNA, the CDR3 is TGTGCCAGTAGTGTCCGGGACAGGCGACAAGAGACCCAGTACTTC. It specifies CASSVRDRRQETQYF.

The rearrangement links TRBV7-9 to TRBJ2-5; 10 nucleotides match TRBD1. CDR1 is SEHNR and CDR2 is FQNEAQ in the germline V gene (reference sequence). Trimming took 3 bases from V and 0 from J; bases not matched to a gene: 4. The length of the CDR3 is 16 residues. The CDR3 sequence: CASSLGTGEYQETQYF. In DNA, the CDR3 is TGTGCCAGCAGCTTGGGGACAGGGGAGTACCAAGAGACCCAGTACTTC.

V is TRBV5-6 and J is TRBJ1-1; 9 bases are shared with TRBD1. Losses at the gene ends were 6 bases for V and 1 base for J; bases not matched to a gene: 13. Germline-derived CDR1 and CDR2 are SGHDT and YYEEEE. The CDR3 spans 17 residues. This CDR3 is CASISYGGQGQNTEAFF. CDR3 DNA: TGTGCCAGCATCTCTTACGGGGGACAGGGACAGAACACTGAAGCTTTCTTT.

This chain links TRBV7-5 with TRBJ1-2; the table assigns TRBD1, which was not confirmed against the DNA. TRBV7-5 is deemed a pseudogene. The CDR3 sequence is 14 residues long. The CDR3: CARSYYRGGGGYTF. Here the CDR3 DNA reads TGTGCCAGAAGCTACTACAGGGGAGGAGGTGGCTACACCTTC.

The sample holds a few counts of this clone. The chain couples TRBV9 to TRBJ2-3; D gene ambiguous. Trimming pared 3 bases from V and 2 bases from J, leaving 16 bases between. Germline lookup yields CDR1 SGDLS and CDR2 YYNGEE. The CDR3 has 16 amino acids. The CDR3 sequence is CASSGASGPATDTQYF. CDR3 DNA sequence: TGTGCCAGCAGCGGAGCCTCGGGCCCCGCCACAGATACGCAGTATTTT.

CDR3 residues: CASSYLDRGGPDTQYF. The DNA for the CDR3 is TGTGCCAGCAGTTACTTGGACAGGGGAGGGCCAGATACGCAGTATTTT. The chain is built from TRBV6-5 and TRBJ2-3; TRBD1 aligns across 9 bases. J lost 4 bases, V lost 1 base, and 6 bases had no gene match. Germline V gene sequence: CDR1 MNHEY, CDR2 SVGAGI. The CDR3 is 16 residues long.

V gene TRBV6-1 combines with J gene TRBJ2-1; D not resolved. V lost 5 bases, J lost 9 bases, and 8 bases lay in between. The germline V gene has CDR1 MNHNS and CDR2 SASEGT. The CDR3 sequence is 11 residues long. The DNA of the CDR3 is TGTGCCAGCAGTCGCGGTGGTGAGCAGTTCTTC. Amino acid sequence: CASSRGGEQFF.

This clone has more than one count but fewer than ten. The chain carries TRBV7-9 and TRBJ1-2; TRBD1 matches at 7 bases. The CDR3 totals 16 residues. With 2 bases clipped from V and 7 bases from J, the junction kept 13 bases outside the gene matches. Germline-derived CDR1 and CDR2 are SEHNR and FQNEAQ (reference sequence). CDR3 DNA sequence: TGTGCCAGCAGCTTATCTTTGAAGGGGGCTGGGTTTGGCTACACCTTC. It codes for CASSLSLKGAGFGYTF. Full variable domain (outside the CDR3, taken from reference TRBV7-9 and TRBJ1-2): DTGVSQNPRHKITKRGQNVTFRCDPISEHNRLYWYRQTLGQGPEFLTYFQNEAQLEKSRLLSDRFSAERPKGSFSTLEIQRTEQGDSAMYLCASSLSLKGAGFGYTFGSGTRLTVV.

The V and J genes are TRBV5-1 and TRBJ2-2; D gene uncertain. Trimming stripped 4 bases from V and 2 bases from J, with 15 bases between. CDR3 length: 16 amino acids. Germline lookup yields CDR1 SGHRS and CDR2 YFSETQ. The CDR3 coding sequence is TGCGCCAGCAGCCAACCGGAGCGAAGAAACACCGGGGAGCTGTTTTTT. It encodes CASSQPERRNTGELFF.